These T cell receptor beta chains were read from a single sample in a study of blood T cell repertoires in COVID-19. Data came from immunoSEQ multiplex PCR; TCRdb stores just in-frame clones and leaves some out. This table holds tens of thousands of clones, more than 70% found once. The sequenced sample consisted of peripheral blood. The source is a human donor with active COVID-19. The donor label of this sample is uncertain. CDR3s include the opening cysteine and the closing phenylalanine or tryptophan. A D gene is named only where the DNA matches it firmly. The size entry is marked missing in some rows and otherwise reads once, few, many or a size class.

v_gene,j_gene,abundance,d_gene,CDR3nt,CDR3aa
TRBV20-1,TRBJ2-7,.,.,TGCAGTGCTAGTCGGGGCTCCTACGAGCAGTACTTC,CSASRGSYEQYF
TRBV28,TRBJ2-5,.,TRBD1,TGTGCCAGCAGTTCAGGGGGAGAGACCCAGTACTTC,CASSSGGETQYF
TRBV21-1,TRBJ1-2,.,.,TGTGCCAGCAGCCAATCGGACAGAACTAACTATGGCTACACCTTC,CASSQSDRTNYGYTF
TRBV4-2,TRBJ2-1,.,.,TGTGCCAGCAGCCCCCGACTAGTTGGGTTCTTC,CASSPRLVGFF
TRBV5-8,TRBJ2-5,.,TRBD2,TGTGCCAGCAGCTTGATGGCGGGAGGACAAGAGACCCAGTACTTC,CASSLMAGGQETQYF
TRBV12-5,TRBJ1-1,few,.,TGTGCTAGTGGTTTGGTATGGGGGGGCGGTACTGAAGCTTTCTTT,CASGLVWGGGTEAFF
TRBV29-1,TRBJ1-2,.,.,TGCAGCGCCTCCCGGGACTGGCCCCTAGGCTACACCTTC,CSASRDWPLGYTF
TRBV9,TRBJ2-3,.,TRBD2,TGTGCCAGCAGCGACGGGACTAGCGGGGGACGCACAGATACGCAGTATTTT,CASSDGTSGGRTDTQYF
TRBV24-1,TRBJ2-4,.,.,TGTGCCACCACAAGTAGCGTAGCCAAAAACATTCAGTACTTC,CATTSSVAKNIQYF
TRBV9,TRBJ2-1,.,TRBD1,TGTGCCAGCAGCCTTCGGACAGGTAGGAACAATGAGCAGTTCTTC,CASSLRTGRNNEQFF
TRBV6-1,TRBJ2-3,.,.,TGTGCCAGCAGTGGCAGAGCCGACAGTTACACAGATACGCAGTATTTT,CASSGRADSYTDTQYF
TRBV28,TRBJ1-1,.,.,TGTGCCAGCAGTTTATTACCAGAGGAGGGCACTGAAGCTTTCTTT,CASSLLPEEGTEAFF
TRBV6-5,TRBJ1-1,.,TRBD1,TGTGCCAGCAGCGTAACAGGGGCGGGCACTGAAGCTTTCTTT,CASSVTGAGTEAFF
TRBV5-1,TRBJ2-5,.,TRBD2,TGCGCCAGCAGCTTCGGCGGGGGGACGCAAGAGACCCAGTACTTC,CASSFGGGTQETQYF
TRBV28,TRBJ1-5,.,TRBD1,TGTGCCAGCAGTTCCCTGACAGGGGTTCAGCCCCAGCATTTT,CASSSLTGVQPQHF
TRBV6-5,TRBJ2-7,few,.,TGTGCCAGCAAGACAGGTTCCCCTTTATACGAGCAGTACTTC,CASKTGSPLYEQYF